What follows is one T cell receptor beta chain and its context. Its antigen remains unidentified. The sample comes from a study of cytomegalovirus exposure and HLA in healthy donors. Study details: Of the donors genotyped, approximately 410 in all, about 76% fell in the Caucasian-associated ancestry cluster. Broader study findings: Upon later analysis, HLA-associated TCR beta chains proved more clonally expanded than other, equally common chains. V- and J-gene trimming of TCR beta was linked (in a later analysis) to a missense DCLRE1C variant.

V gave up 2 bases and J gave up 3 bases, with 13 bases separating them. Germline-derived CDR1 and CDR2 are SGHTA and FQGNSA. The CDR3 loop spans 15 amino acids. Researchers ran the PCR with 60 Vbeta and 13 Jbeta primers. Sequenced by immunoSEQ multiplex PCR; TCRdb stores in-frame clones only, minus some. The sample holds about 94,000 clones, 50% to 75% seen once. The sequence came from a man aged 25 to 40 in good health and CMV-seronegative. The sequencing input was PBMCs. The chain employs TRBV7-2 and TRBJ2-5; D gene unclear. CDR3 protein: CASSLFRTSKETQYF. Here the CDR3 DNA reads TGTGCCAGCAGCTTATTTCGCACATCCAAAGAGACCCAGTACTTC.